This is a list of T cell receptor beta chains from one sample in a study of blood T cell repertoires in COVID-19. Generated by immunoSEQ multiplex PCR, the TCRdb table keeps only in-frame clones and is missing some. The table has under 400,000 clones, 80% to 90% seen once. Input material: peripheral blood. These receptors all stem from a woman between 25 and 40 years old with COVID-19, enrolled during active disease. CDR3s include the opening cysteine and the closing phenylalanine or tryptophan. The order of the fields is V gene, CDR3 length, clone size, D gene, J gene, CDR3 DNA, CDR3 protein. The D gene is left open where the match is weak. Clone size is not always given. Where it is, it says once, few, many or a class for expanded clones.

TRBV7-7,15,few,.,TRBJ2-7,TGTGCTAGCAGCTTAGGTCCTGCGGCACCCTACGAGCAGTACTTC,CASSLGPAAPYEQYF
TRBV2,14,.,.,TRBJ2-1,TGTGCCAGCAGTGAACTACCGGGATACGGTGAGCAGTTCTTC,CASSELPGYGEQFF
TRBV19,17,.,TRBD1,TRBJ2-1,TGTGCCAGTAGTAGAACCAAGGGACAGGGAAATTACAATGAGCAGTTCTTC,CASSRTKGQGNYNEQFF
TRBV28,13,.,.,TRBJ2-1,TGTGCCAGCAGTTTGAGCTTCTCCGGGGAGCAGTTCTTC,CASSLSFSGEQFF
TRBV30,12,.,.,TRBJ2-7,TGTGCCTGGAGTCCCGGGGCCTACGAGCAGTACTTC,CAWSPGAYEQYF
TRBV2,15,.,.,TRBJ1-2,TGTGCCAGCAGTGAAGTAATAAGGGAGGTCAATGGCTACACCTTC,CASSEVIREVNGYTF
TRBV6-6,17,once,TRBD2,TRBJ2-1,TGTGCCAGCAGTCCCCTAGCGGGGCCGAGCTCCTACAATGAGCAGTTCTTC,CASSPLAGPSSYNEQFF
TRBV30,11,few,.,TRBJ2-1,TGTGCCTGGAGGGGAGTGACCTGGCAGTTCTTC,CAWRGVTWQFF
TRBV2,14,.,TRBD1,TRBJ2-7,TGTGCCAGCATTAGGGACAGGGGTATACACGAGCAGTACTTC,CASIRDRGIHEQYF
TRBV6-5,13,.,.,TRBJ1-2,TGTGCCAGCAGTCCTACAGGAGATTATGGCTACACCTTC,CASSPTGDYGYTF
TRBV6-5,12,.,.,TRBJ1-4,TGTGCCAGCAGCCAGGGAGGTGAAAAACTGTTTTTT,CASSQGGEKLFF
TRBV7-3,15,.,TRBD2,TRBJ2-3,TGTGCCAGCAGCGGGGTAGCGGGAAGGGTAGATACGCAGTATTTT,CASSGVAGRVDTQYF
TRBV20-1,13,.,.,TRBJ2-7,TGCAGTGCTAGTGGTAGGGGTACCTACGAGCAGTACTTC,CSASGRGTYEQYF
TRBV11-2,15,.,.,TRBJ2-7,TGTGCCAGCAGCTTAGATTCGCCCAAGCCCTACGAGCAGTACTTC,CASSLDSPKPYEQYF
TRBV27,18,.,.,TRBJ2-6,TGTGCCAGCAGTCTGGGGGGACCCGGGGTCTCTGGGGCCAACGTCCTGACTTTC,CASSLGGPGVSGANVLTF
TRBV11-1,12,.,.,TRBJ2-5,TGTGCCAGCAGCTTAGCGTCTGAGACCCAGTACTTC,CASSLASETQYF
TRBV18,14,.,TRBD1,TRBJ2-5,TGTGCCAGTCTTTCAACAGGGGCCTGGGAGACCCAGTACTTC,CASLSTGAWETQYF
TRBV6-5,12,once,TRBD1,TRBJ1-2,TGTGCCAGCAGCCGGACAGGGTATGGCTACACCTTC,CASSRTGYGYTF
TRBV18,15,.,TRBD2,TRBJ2-4,TGTGCCAGCTCACCCCCGACTAGCGGGAGGGACATTCAGTACTTC,CASSPPTSGRDIQYF
TRBV27,16,.,.,TRBJ2-7,TGTGCCAGCAGTTTAGCGGCGCAGGGTCCGGCCTACGAGCAGTACTTC,CASSLAAQGPAYEQYF
TRBV28,14,.,.,TRBJ2-3,TGTGCCAGCAGCCGCACTACCCGCACAGATACGCAGTATTTT,CASSRTTRTDTQYF
TRBV29-1,12,.,.,TRBJ1-2,TGCAGCGCCTCCCAGGGAAGCTATGGCTACACCTTC,CSASQGSYGYTF
TRBV19,14,.,.,TRBJ1-1,TGTGCCAGTAGTGCCCAGGGAAGTTTCGGTGAAGCTTTCTTT,CASSAQGSFGEAFF
TRBV28,15,.,TRBD2,TRBJ2-1,TGTGCCAGCAGTGTGGGACTAGCGCTCCCGGGCGAGCAGTTCTTC,CASSVGLALPGEQFF
TRBV28,15,.,.,TRBJ2-7,TGTGCCAGCAGTTTTCTCTCCGAGGGAGTAAGGGAGCAGTACTTC,CASSFLSEGVREQYF
TRBV5-4,12,.,.,TRBJ2-1,TGTGCCAGCAGCTTCCCCCCCGATGAGCAGTTCTTC,CASSFPPDEQFF
TRBV2,16,.,.,TRBJ2-7,TGTGCCAGCAGGACCAGGACTCGACTGAGCTCCTACGAGCAGTACTTC,CASRTRTRLSSYEQYF
TRBV4-2,18,.,TRBD2,TRBJ2-1,TGTGCCAGCAGCCAAGATAACGCTCGGGCTAGCGGGAGCAATGAGCAGTTCTTC,CASSQDNARASGSNEQFF
TRBV5-8,13,.,TRBD1,TRBJ2-7,TGTGCCAGCAGCTCTTTCGACAGGGACGAGCAGTACTTC,CASSSFDRDEQYF
TRBV15,13,.,.,TRBJ1-4,TGTGCCACCAGCAACAACAAGAATGAAAAACTGTTTTTT,CATSNNKNEKLFF
TRBV6-2/TRBV6-3,15,.,.,TRBJ2-7,TGTGCCAGCAGTTTTTCGCTCACAGGGAGCTACGAGCAGTACTTC,CASSFSLTGSYEQYF
TRBV4-1,15,.,.,TRBJ2-3,TGCGCCAGCAGCCAAGAATTCAGGGGTACAGATACGCAGTATTTT,CASSQEFRGTDTQYF
TRBV5-1,17,.,TRBD1,TRBJ2-7,TGCGCCAGCAGCTTGGCGGGCATGCCGGGACAGGGGGCATGGCAGTACTTC,CASSLAGMPGQGAWQYF
TRBV7-2,15,.,.,TRBJ2-5,TGTGCCAGCAGCTTAGTGGGGGCAGGTCAAGAGACCCAGTACTTC,CASSLVGAGQETQYF
TRBV7-9,15,.,TRBD2,TRBJ2-1,TGTGCCAGCAGCTTATACCCTAGCGGCCACAATGAGCAGTTCTTC,CASSLYPSGHNEQFF
TRBV21-1,20,.,.,TRBJ2-7,TGTGCCAGCAGTTCCTCTTTGGGGCTACTAGCGTTGAAGACCCCCTACGAGCAGTACTTC,CASSSSLGLLALKTPYEQYF
TRBV4-1,15,.,.,TRBJ2-1,TGCGCCAGCAGCCAAGAATGGCGGGCTTACAATGAGCAGTTCTTC,CASSQEWRAYNEQFF
TRBV10-2,16,.,TRBD2,TRBJ2-5,TGCGCCAGCAGTGACCTCCCAGCGGGAGGGGGGGAGACCCAGTACTTC,CASSDLPAGGGETQYF
TRBV2,15,.,TRBD1,TRBJ2-2,TGTGCCAGCAGTGAAGGGGACAGGGCTTCCGGGGAGCTGTTTTTT,CASSEGDRASGELFF
TRBV15,15,.,.,TRBJ2-7,TGTGCCACCAGCAGAGAGGCTAGTTTACTCTACGAGCAGTACTTC,CATSREASLLYEQYF
TRBV19,14,.,.,TRBJ1-5,TGTGCCACGCGAAGTGGAGTGAACAATCAGCCCCAGCATTTT,CATRSGVNNQPQHF
TRBV27,13,.,.,TRBJ1-1,TGTGCCAGCAGTTTATTTAGGGGAACTGAAGCTTTCTTT,CASSLFRGTEAFF
TRBV27,16,.,TRBD1,TRBJ2-7,TGTGCCAGCAGTTTTATCGGACAGGGGGTAAGGGGCGAGCAGTACTTC,CASSFIGQGVRGEQYF
TRBV19,17,.,.,TRBJ1-1,TGTGCCAGTAGCCCATTATACCAGGACAACATGAACACTGAAGCTTTCTTT,CASSPLYQDNMNTEAFF